This T cell receptor (beta chain) was documented in a study of blood T cell repertoires in COVID-19. This clone was detected a few times. Per germline, CDR1 MNHEY and CDR2 SVGEGT. There are 17 residues in the CDR3. V trimming: 2 bases; J trimming: 2 bases; junction bases outside the gene matches: 4. Clones were sequenced by immunoSEQ multiplex PCR, and TCRdb holds only the in-frame ones, with some missing. This sample has roughly 200,000 clones, with 84% found just once. The origin of this receptor is a woman in her 30s who had been exposed to COVID-19. The J gene is TRBJ1-5, the V gene TRBV6-2 or TRBV6-3; 12 bases agree with TRBD1. Sequenced material: PBMCs or T cells enriched from blood (not recorded which). CDR3 protein: CASSYGTGGLGNQPQHF. CDR3 DNA: TGTGCCAGCAGTTACGGGACAGGGGGCTTGGGCAATCAGCCCCAGCATTTT.